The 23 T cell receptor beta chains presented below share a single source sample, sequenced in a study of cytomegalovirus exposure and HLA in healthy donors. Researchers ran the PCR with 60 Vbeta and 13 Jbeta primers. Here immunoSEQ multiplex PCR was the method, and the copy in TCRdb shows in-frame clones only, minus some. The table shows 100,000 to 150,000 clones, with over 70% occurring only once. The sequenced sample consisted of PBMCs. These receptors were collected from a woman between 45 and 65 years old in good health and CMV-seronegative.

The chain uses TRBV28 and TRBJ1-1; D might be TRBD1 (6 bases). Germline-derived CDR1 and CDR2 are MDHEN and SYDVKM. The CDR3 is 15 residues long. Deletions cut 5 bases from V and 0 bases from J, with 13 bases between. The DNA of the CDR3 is TGTGCCAGCAGTGATCCTGCAGGGGTGAACACTGAAGCTTTCTTT. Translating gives CASSDPAGVNTEAFF.

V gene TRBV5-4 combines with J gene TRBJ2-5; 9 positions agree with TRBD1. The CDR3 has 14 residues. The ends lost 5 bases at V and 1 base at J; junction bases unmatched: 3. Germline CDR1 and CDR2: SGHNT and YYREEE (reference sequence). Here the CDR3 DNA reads TGTGCCAGCAGTCGGACAGGGGCCCAAGAGACCCAGTACTTC. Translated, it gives CASSRTGAQETQYF. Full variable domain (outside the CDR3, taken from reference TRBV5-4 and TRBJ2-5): ETGVTQSPTHLIKTRGQQVTLRCSSQSGHNTVSWYQQALGQGPQFIFQYYREEENGRGNFPPRFSGLQFPNYSSELNVNALELDDSALYLCASSRTGAQETQYFGPGTRLLVL.

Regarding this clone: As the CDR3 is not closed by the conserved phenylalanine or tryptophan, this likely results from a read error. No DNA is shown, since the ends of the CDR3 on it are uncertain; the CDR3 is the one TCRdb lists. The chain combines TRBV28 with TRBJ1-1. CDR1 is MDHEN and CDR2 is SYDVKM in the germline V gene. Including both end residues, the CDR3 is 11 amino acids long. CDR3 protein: CASSTAGGAAV.

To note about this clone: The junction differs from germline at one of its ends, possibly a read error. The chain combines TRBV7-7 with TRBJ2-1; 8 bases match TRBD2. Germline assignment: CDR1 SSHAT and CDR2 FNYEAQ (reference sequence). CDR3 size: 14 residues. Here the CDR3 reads CASSLYGGGDEQFF. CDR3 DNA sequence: TGTGCTAGCAGCCTCTACGGGGGGGGCGATGAGCAGTTCTTC.

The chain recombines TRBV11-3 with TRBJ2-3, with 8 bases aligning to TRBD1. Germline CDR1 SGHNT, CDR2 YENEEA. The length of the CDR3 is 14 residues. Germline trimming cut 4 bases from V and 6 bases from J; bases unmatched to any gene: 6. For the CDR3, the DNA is TGTGCCAGCAGCTCCCGGACAGGGTGGGATACGCAGTATTTT. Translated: CASSSRTGWDTQYF. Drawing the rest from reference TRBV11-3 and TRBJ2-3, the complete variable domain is EAGVVQSPRYKIIEKKQPVAFWCNPISGHNTLYWYLQNLGQGPELLIRYENEEAVDDSQLPKDRFSAERLKGVDSTLKIQPAELGDSAVYLCASSSRTGWDTQYFGPGTRLTVL.

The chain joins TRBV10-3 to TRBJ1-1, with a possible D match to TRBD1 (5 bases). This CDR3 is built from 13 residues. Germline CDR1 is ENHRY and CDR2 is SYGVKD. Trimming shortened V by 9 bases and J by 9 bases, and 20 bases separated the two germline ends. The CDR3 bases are TGTGCCATTGGTGACAGTCACGACAACCAAGCTTTCTTT. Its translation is CAIGDSHDNQAFF.

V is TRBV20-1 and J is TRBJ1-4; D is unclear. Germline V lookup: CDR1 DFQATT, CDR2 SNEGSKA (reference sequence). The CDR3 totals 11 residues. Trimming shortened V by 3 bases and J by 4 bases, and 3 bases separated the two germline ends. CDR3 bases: TGCAGTGCTAGCATTAATGAAAAACTGTTTTTT. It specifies CSASINEKLFF.

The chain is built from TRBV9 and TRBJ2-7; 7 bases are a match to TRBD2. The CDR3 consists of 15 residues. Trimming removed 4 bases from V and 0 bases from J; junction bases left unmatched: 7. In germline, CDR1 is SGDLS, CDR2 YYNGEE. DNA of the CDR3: TGTGCCAGCAGCCCCCACGGGGAGGGCTCCTACGAGCAGTACTTC. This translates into CASSPHGEGSYEQYF.

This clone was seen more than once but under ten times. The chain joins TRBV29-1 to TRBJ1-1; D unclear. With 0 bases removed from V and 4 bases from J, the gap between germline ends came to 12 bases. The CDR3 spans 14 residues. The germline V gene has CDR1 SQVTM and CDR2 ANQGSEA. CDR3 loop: CSVEDNAAGTEAFF. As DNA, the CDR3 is TGCAGCGTTGAAGATAACGCGGCGGGCACTGAAGCTTTCTTT.

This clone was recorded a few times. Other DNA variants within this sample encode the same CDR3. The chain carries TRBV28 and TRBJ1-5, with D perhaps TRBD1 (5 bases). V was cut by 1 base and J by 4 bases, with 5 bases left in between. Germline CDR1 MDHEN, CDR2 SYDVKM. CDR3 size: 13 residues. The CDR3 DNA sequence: TGTGCCAGCAGTTTATCAGGGAATCAGCCCCAGCATTTT. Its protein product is CASSLSGNQPQHF.

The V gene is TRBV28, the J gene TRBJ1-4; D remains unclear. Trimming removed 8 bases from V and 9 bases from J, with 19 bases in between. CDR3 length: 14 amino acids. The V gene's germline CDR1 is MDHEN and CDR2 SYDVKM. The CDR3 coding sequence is TGTGCCAGCGGCCCGCAGGTGAACAGACAAAAACTGTTTTTT. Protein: CASGPQVNRQKLFF.

CDR3 nucleotides: TGCGCCAGCAGGGTCGGACCCCAGGAGGCGAGGCCTGAAGCTTTCTTT. Residues: CASRVGPQEARPEAFF. The chain uses TRBV5-1 and TRBJ1-1; unclear D gene. CDR1 is SGHRS and CDR2 is YFSETQ in the germline V gene. With 5 bases removed from V and 6 bases from J, the gap between germline ends came to 23 bases. The CDR3 runs 16 residues. Drawing the rest from reference TRBV5-1 and TRBJ1-1, the complete variable domain is KAGVTQTPRYLIKTRGQQVTLSCSPISGHRSVSWYQQTPGQGLQFLFEYFSETQRNKGNFPGRFSGRQFSNSRSEMNVSTLELGDSALYLCASRVGPQEARPEAFFGQGTRLTVV.

For the CDR3, the DNA is TGTGCCAGTAGCCCCCCGGCGGGCACCGGGGAGCTGTTTTTT. It specifies CASSPPAGTGELFF. This chain connects TRBV19 to TRBJ2-2, with D possibly being TRBD2 (5 bases). The CDR3 is 14 amino acids. Per the germline V gene, CDR1 is LNHDA and CDR2 is SQIVND (reference sequence). Trimming stripped 6 bases from V and 4 bases from J, with 12 bases between.

The CDR3 loop reads CASSGTSGPYEQYF. For the CDR3, the DNA is TGTGCCAGCTCCGGGACTAGCGGCCCCTACGAGCAGTACTTC. The gene calls are TRBV27 and TRBJ2-7, with TRBD2 matching 11 bases. V shed 8 bases and J 2 bases; nucleotides not matched to a gene: 5. Germline CDR1 and CDR2: MNHEY and SMNVEV (reference sequence). The CDR3 extends over 14 amino acids.

The CDR3 protein is CASSLEGVGQGTDTQYF. CDR3 nucleotide sequence: TGTGCCAGCAGCTTGGAGGGGGTGGGACAGGGGACAGATACGCAGTATTTT. The V gene is TRBV5-6, the J gene TRBJ2-3, with TRBD1 matching 10 bases. The V segment lost 0 bases and the J segment 3 bases; nucleotides outside the gene matches: 7. CDR3 length equals 17 residues. Germline V lookup: CDR1 SGHDT, CDR2 YYEEEE.

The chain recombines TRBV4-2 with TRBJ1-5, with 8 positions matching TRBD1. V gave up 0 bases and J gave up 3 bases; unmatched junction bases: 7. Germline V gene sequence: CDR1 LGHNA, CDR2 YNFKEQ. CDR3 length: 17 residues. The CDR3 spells CASSQDLGTGHNQPQHF. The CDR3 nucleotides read TGTGCCAGCAGCCAAGATCTTGGGACAGGACACAATCAGCCCCAGCATTTT.

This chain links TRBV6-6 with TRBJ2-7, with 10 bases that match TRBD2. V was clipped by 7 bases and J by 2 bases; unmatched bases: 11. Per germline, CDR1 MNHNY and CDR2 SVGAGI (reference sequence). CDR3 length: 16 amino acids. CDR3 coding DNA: TGTGCCAGCACCTCCGGGAGCGGACTAGCGGCCTACGAGCAGTACTTC. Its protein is CASTSGSGLAAYEQYF.

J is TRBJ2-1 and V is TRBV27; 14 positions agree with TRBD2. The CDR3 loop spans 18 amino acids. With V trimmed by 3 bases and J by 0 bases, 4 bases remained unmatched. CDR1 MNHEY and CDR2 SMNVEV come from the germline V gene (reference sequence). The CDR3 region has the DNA TGTGCCAGCAGTTTCGAGACTAGCGGGAGGGCCTCCTACAATGAGCAGTTCTTC. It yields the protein CASSFETSGRASYNEQFF.

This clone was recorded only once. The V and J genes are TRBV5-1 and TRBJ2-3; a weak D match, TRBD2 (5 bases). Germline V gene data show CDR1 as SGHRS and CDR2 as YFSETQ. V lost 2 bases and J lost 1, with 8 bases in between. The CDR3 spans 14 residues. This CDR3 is CASSFGLGTDTQYF. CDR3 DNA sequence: TGCGCCAGCAGCTTTGGACTGGGCACAGATACGCAGTATTTT.

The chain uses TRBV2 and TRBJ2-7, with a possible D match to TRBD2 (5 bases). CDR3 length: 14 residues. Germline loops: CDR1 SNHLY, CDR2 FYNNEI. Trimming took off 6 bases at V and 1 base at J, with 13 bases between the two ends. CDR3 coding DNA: TGTGCCAGCAGGGGGAGTAACCCTTCCTACGAGCAGTACTTC. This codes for CASRGSNPSYEQYF.

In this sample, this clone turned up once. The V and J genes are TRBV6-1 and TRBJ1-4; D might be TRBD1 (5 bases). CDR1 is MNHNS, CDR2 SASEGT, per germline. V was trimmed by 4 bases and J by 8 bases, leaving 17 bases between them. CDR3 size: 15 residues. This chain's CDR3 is CASSVPGFAKEKLFF. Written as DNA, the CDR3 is TGTGCCAGCAGTGTACCAGGGTTTGCAAAGGAAAAACTGTTTTTT.

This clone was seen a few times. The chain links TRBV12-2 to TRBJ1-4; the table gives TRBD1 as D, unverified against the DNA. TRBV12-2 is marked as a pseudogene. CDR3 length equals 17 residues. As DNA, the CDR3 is TGTGCAAGTCGCTACTTCTACCGGGACAGGGAGGATGAAAAACTGTTTTTT. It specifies CASRYFYRDREDEKLFF.

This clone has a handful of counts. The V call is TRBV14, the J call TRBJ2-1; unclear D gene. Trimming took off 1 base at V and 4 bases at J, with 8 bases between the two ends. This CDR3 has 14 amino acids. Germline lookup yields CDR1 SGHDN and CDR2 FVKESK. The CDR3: CASSQVTSYNEQFF. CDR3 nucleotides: TGTGCCAGCAGCCAAGTCACGAGTTACAATGAGCAGTTCTTC.